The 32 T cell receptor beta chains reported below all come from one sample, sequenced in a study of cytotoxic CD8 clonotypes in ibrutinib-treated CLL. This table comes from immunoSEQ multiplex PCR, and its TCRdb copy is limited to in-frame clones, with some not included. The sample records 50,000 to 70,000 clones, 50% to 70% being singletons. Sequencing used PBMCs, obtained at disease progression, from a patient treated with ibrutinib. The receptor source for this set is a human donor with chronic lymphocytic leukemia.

CDR3 loop: CSVRTMDEQFF. CDR3 sequence (DNA): TGCAGCGTTAGGACTATGGATGAGCAGTTCTTC. This sequence joins TRBV29-1 and TRBJ2-1; TRBD2 is a possible D gene (6 bases). In germline, CDR1 is SQVTM, CDR2 ANQGSEA. The CDR3 spans 11 residues. Trimming removed 5 bases from V and 8 bases from J, with 10 bases in between.

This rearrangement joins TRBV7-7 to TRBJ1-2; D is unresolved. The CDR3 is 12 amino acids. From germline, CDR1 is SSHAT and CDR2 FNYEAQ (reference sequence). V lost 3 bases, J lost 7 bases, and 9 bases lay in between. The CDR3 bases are TGTGCCAGCAGCTTTAAGGGTTGTGGCTACACCTTC. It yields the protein CASSFKGCGYTF.

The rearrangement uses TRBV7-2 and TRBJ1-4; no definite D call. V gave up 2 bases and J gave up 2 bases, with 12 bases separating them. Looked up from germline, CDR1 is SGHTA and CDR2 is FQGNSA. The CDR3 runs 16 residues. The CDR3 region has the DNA TGTGCCAGCAGCTTAATGGGTCAAGGGACTAATGAAAAACTGTTTTTT. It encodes CASSLMGQGTNEKLFF.

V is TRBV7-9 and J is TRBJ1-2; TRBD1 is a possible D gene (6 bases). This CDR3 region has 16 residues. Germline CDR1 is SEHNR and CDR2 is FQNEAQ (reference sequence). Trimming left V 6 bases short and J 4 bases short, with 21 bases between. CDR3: CASRLTTGGNSYGYTF. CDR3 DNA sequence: TGTGCCAGCAGACTAACGACAGGCGGAAACTCCTATGGCTACACCTTC.

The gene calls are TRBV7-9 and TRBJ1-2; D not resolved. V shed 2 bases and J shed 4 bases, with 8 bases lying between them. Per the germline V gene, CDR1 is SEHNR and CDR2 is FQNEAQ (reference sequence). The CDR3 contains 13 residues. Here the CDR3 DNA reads TGTGCCAGCAGCTTATTTGGACCCTATGGCTACACCTTC. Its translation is CASSLFGPYGYTF.

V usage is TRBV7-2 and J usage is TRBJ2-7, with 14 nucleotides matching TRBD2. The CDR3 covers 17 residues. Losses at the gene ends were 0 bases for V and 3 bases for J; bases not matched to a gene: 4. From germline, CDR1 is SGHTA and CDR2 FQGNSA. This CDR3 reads CASSLARTSGGIYEQYF. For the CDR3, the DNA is TGTGCCAGCAGCTTAGCCCGGACTAGCGGGGGGATCTACGAGCAGTACTTC.

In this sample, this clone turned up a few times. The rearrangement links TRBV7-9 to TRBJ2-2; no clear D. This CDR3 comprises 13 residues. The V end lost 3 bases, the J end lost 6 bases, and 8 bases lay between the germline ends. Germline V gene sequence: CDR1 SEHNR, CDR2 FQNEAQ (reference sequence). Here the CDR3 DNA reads TGTGCCAGCAGCTTCAGATCCGCCGGGGAGCTGTTTTTT. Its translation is CASSFRSAGELFF.

The CDR3 loop is CAWSPGRFLSGELFF. CDR3 coding DNA: TGTGCCTGGAGTCCAGGGCGTTTTTTATCCGGGGAGCTGTTTTTT. The gene calls are TRBV30 and TRBJ2-2; maybe TRBD1 (5 bases). V dropped 2 bases and J dropped 6 bases, with 16 bases sitting between them. The CDR3 has 15 amino acids. CDR1 and CDR2 from the germline V gene are GTSNPN and SVGIG (reference sequence). Filled out from reference TRBV30 and TRBJ2-2, the complete variable domain reads SQTIHQWPATLVQPVGSPLSLECTVEGTSNPNLYWYRQAAGRGLQLLFYSVGIGQISSEVPQNLSASRPQDRQFILSSKKLLLSDSGFYLCAWSPGRFLSGELFFGEGSRLTVL.

CDR3 sequence (DNA): TGTGCCAGTAGTAGAGGGACTAGCGGTACCTACGAGCAGTACTTC. This translates into CASSRGTSGTYEQYF. The chain combines TRBV19 with TRBJ2-7; 11 positions agree with TRBD2. This CDR3 comprises 15 residues. Trimming removed 4 bases from V and 2 bases from J; junction bases left unmatched: 4. Germline CDR1 reads LNHDA; CDR2 reads SQIVND (reference sequence).

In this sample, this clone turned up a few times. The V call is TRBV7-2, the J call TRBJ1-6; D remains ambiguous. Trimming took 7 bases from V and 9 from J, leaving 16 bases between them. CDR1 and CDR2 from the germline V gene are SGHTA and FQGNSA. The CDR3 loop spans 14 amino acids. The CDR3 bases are TGTGCCAGCACCACGACGGTCTCTGGTTCACCCCTCCACTTT. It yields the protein CASTTTVSGSPLHF.

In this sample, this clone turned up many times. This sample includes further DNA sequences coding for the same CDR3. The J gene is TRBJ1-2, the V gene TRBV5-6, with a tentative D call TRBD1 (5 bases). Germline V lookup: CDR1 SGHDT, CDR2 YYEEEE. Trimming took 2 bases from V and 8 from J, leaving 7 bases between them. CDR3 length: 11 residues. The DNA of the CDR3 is TGTGCCAGCAGCTTTAGGGGCGGCTACACCTTC. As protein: CASSFRGGYTF.

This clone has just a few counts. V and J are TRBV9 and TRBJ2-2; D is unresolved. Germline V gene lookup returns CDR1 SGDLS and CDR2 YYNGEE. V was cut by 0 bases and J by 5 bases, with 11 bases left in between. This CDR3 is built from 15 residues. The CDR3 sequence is CASSVEASVTGELFF. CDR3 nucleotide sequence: TGTGCCAGCAGCGTAGAGGCGAGCGTTACCGGGGAGCTGTTTTTT.

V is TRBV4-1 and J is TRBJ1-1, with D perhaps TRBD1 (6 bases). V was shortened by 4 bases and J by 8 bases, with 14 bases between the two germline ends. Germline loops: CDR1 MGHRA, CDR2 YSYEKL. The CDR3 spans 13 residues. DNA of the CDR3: TGCGCCAGCAGCCTTTATGAACAGGGCGAAGCTTTCTTT. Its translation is CASSLYEQGEAFF.

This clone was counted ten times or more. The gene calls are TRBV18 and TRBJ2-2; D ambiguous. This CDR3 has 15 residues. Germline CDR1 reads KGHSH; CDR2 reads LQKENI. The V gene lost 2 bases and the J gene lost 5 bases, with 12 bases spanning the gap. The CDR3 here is CASSPKTWLTGELFF. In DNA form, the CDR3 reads TGTGCCAGCTCACCAAAAACTTGGCTTACCGGGGAGCTGTTTTTT.

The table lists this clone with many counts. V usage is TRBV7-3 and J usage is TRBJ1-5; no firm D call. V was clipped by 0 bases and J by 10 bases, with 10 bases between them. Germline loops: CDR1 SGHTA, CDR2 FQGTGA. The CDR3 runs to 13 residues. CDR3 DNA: TGTGCCAGCAGCTTAACGGAAGCCGGACCCCAGCATTTT. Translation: CASSLTEAGPQHF.

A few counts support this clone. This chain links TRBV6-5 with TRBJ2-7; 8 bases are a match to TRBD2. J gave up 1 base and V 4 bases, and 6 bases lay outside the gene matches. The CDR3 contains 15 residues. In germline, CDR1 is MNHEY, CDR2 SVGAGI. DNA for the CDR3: TGTGCCAGCAGTTCCAGCGGGGGAGGATCCTACGAGCAGTACTTC. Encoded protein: CASSSSGGGSYEQYF.

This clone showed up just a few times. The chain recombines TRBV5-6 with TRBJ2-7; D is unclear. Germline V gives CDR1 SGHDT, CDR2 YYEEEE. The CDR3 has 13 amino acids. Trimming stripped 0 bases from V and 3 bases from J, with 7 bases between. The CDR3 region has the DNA TGTGCCAGCAGCTTGGGTACAGACTACGAGCAGTACTTC. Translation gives CASSLGTDYEQYF.

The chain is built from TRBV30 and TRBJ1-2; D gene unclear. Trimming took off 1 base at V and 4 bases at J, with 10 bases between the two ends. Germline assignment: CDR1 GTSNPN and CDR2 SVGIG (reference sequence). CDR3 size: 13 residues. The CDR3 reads CAWSGSGAYGYTF. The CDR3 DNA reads TGTGCCTGGAGTGGCAGCGGTGCCTATGGCTACACCTTC.

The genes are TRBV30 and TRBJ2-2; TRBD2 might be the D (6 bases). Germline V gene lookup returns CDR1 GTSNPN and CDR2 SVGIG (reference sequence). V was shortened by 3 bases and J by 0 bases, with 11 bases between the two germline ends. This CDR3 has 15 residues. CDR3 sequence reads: CAWRRGGANTGELFF. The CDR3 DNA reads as TGTGCCTGGAGACGGGGAGGCGCGAACACCGGGGAGCTGTTTTTT.

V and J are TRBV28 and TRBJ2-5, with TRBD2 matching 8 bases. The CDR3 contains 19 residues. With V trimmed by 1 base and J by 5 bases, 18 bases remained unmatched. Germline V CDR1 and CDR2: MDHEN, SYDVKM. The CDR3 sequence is CASSLLAGGKAVEEETQYF. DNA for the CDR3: TGTGCCAGCAGTTTATTGGCGGGGGGCAAAGCGGTAGAGGAGGAGACCCAGTACTTC.

The CDR3, as DNA: TGTGCCAGCAGGAGTCGGGAGACCCAGTACTTC. It encodes CASRSRETQYF. The rearrangement joins TRBV2 to TRBJ2-5; D unclear. CDR1 is SNHLY, CDR2 FYNNEI, per germline. With 6 bases removed from V and 5 bases from J, the gap between germline ends came to 7 bases. This CDR3 region has 11 residues. Combining the CDR3 with reference TRBV2 and TRBJ2-5 gives the whole variable domain EPEVTQTPSHQVTQMGQEVILRCVPISNHLYFYWYRQILGQKVEFLVSFYNNEISEKSEIFDDQFSVERPDGSNFTLKIRSTKLEDSAMYFCASRSRETQYFGPGTRLLVL.

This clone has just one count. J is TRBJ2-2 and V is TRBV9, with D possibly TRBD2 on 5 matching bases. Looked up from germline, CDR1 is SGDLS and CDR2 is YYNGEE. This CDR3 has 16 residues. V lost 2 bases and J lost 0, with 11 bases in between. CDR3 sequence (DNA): TGTGCCAGCAGCGTCGCACGGGAAGCGAACACCGGGGAGCTGTTTTTT. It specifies CASSVAREANTGELFF. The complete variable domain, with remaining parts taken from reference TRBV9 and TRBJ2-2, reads DSGVTQTPKHLITATGQRVTLRCSPRSGDLSVYWYQQSLDQGLQFLIQYYNGEERAKGNILERFSAQQFPDLHSELNLSSLELGDSALYFCASSVAREANTGELFFGEGSRLTVL.

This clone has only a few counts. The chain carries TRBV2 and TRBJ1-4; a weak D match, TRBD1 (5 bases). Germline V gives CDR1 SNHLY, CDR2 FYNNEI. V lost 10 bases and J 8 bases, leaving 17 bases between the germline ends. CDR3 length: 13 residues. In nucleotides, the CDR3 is TGTGCCAAAGGGGCGAGCGGTAGGGAAAAACTGTTTTTT. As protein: CAKGASGREKLFF.

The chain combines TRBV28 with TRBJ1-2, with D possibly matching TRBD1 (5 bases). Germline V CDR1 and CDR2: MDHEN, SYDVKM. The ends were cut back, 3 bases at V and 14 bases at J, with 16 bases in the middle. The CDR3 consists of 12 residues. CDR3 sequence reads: CASSLEKRGPTF. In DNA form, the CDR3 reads TGTGCCAGCAGTTTGGAGAAAAGGGGCCCTACCTTC.

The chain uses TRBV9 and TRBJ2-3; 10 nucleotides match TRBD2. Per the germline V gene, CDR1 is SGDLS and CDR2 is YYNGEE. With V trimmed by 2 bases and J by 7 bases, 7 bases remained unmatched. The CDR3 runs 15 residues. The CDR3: CASSVSGGISNTQYF. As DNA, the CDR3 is TGTGCCAGCAGCGTTAGCGGGGGGATCTCAAATACGCAGTATTTT. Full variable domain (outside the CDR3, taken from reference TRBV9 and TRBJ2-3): DSGVTQTPKHLITATGQRVTLRCSPRSGDLSVYWYQQSLDQGLQFLIQYYNGEERAKGNILERFSAQQFPDLHSELNLSSLELGDSALYFCASSVSGGISNTQYFGPGTRLTVL.

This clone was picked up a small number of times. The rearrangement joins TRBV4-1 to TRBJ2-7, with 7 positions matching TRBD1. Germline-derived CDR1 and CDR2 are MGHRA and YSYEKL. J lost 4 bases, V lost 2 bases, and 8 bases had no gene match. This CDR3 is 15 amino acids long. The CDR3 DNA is TGCGCCAGCAGCCAATTTACACAGGGGAAGTACGAGCAGTACTTC. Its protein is CASSQFTQGKYEQYF.

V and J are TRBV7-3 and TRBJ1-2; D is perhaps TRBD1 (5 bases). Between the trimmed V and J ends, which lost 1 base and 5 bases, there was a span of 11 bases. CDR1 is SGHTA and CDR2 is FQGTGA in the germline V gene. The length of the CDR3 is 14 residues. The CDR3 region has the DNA TGTGCCAGCAGCTTAAGGGACGGTAAATATGGCTACACCTTC. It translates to CASSLRDGKYGYTF.

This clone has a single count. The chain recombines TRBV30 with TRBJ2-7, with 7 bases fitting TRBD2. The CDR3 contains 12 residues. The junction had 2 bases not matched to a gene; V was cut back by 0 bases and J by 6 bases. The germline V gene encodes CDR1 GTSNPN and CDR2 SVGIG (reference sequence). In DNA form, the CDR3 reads TGTGCCTGGAGTGTATCGGGGGGCGAGCAGTACTTC. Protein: CAWSVSGGEQYF.

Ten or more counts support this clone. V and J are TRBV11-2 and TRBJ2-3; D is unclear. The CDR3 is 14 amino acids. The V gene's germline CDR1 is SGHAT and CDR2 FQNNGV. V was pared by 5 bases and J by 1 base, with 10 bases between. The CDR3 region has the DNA TGTGCCAGCAGCAAAACGTTACGCACAGATACGCAGTATTTT. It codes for CASSKTLRTDTQYF.

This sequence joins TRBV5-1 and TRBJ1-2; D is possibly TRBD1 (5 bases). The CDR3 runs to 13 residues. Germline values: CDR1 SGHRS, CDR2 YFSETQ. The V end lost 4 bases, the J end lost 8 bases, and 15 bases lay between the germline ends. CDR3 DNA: TGCGCCAGCAGCCCAAGCGAGTGGGGGGGCTACACCTTC. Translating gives CASSPSEWGGYTF.

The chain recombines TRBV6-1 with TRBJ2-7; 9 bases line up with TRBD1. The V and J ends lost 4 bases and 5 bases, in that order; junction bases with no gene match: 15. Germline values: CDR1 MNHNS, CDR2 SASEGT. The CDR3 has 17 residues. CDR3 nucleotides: TGTGCCAGCAGTGCTCAACGGTGGACAGGGGTTAGCGACGAGCAGTACTTC. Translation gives CASSAQRWTGVSDEQYF.

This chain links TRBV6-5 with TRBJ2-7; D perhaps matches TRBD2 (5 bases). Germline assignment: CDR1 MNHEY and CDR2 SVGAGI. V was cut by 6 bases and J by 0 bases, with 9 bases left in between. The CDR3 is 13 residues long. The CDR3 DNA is TGTGCCAGCAGACGGGATAGCTCCTACGAGCAGTACTTC. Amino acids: CASRRDSSYEQYF.